This T cell receptor (beta chain) was documented in a study of shared T cell receptors in the human thymus. Trimming shortened V by 4 bases and J by 0 bases, and 15 bases separated the two germline ends. There are 16 residues in the CDR3. The V gene's germline CDR1 is MGHRA and CDR2 YSYEKL. Some clones are missing from TCRdb's copy, which holds only in-frame ones; the method was immunoSEQ multiplex PCR. The sample contains hundreds of thousands of clones, around 87% of which appear only once. The sample also formed part of further work on human thymus T cells. From that second work: The related literature has documented a marked overlap of thymic repertoires among unrelated individuals.

The chain recombines TRBV4-1 with TRBJ1-1; D possibly corresponds to TRBD1 (5 bases). The sequence derives from a boy less than two years old with a congenital heart defect. The material sequenced was thymocytes. The CDR3 nucleotides read TGCGCCAGCAGCCGGACCGACAGAGAAATGAACACTGAAGCTTTCTTT. This codes for CASSRTDREMNTEAFF.